This TCR beta chain comes out of a study of T cells in Graves' hyperthyroidism and ophthalmopathy. This clonotype occurred many times. The V gene lost 5 bases and the J gene lost 5 bases, with 10 bases spanning the gap. This CDR3 comprises 13 residues. CDR1 is SGHTA, CDR2 FQGTGA, per germline. Using RNA transcripts as the source, TCR beta CDR3 regions were amplified. An initial round of RT-PCR targeting the TCR CDR3 relied on the HTBI primer set. One entry per CDR3 protein results from TCRdb running MiXCR on the multiplex PCR reads. The sample comprises hundreds of thousands of distinct CDR3 sequences, 14% of which are singletons, and 9.5% to 13% rests with the top ten.

Sample: blood. The clonotype originates from a woman between 18 and 29 years old with Graves' hyperthyroidism. The rearrangement joins TRBV7-3 to TRBJ2-1; D not certain. The CDR3 bases are TGTGCCAGCAGCGCATTAGGCGACAATGAGCAGTTCTTC. It specifies CASSALGDNEQFF.